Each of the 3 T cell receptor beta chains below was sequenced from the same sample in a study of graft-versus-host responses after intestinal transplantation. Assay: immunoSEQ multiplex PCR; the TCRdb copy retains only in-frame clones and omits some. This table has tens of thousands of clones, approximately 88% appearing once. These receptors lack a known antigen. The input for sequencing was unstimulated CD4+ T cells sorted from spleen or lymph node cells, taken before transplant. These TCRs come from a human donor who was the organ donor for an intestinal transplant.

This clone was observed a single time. CDR3 bases: TGCGCCAGCAGCTTGGGCCCAGGGGGCGTGCGTGGGGAGCAGTTCTTC. Protein product: CASSLGPGGVRGEQFF. The genes are TRBV5-1 and TRBJ2-1, with 8 bases matching TRBD1. The CDR3 contains 16 residues. The germline CDR1 and CDR2 sequences are SGHRS and YFSETQ. The V gene end was trimmed by 0 bases and the J gene end by 10 bases; junction bases not matched to a gene: 12.

The CDR3 DNA reads as TGTGCCAGCAGTGATGTGGGGCTTAGCAATCAGCCCCAGCATTTT. Protein product: CASSDVGLSNQPQHF. The V gene is TRBV2, the J gene TRBJ1-5; D may be TRBD1 (5 bases). The CDR3 covers 15 residues. Trimming removed 3 bases from V and 0 bases from J, with 9 bases in between. Per germline, CDR1 SNHLY and CDR2 FYNNEI.

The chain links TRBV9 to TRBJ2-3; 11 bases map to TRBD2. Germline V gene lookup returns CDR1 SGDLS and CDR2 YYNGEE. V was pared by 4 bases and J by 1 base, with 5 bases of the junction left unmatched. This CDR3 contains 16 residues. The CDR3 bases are TGTGCCAGCAGCCCCCTAGCGGGAGGTGGCACAGATACGCAGTATTTT. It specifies CASSPLAGGGTDTQYF.